A selection of T cell receptor beta chains follows, all from one sample in a study of blood T cells in healthy people across ages. From the 5' RACE reads, TCRdb called clonotypes with MiXCR, one entry per CDR3 protein. The repertoire holds some 900,000 distinct CDR3 sequences, about 44% seen once, with 13% in the top ten. Sequenced material: blood. The receptors stem from a man under 40 in good health. Each CDR3 is given with its conserved first and last residue. The D gene is left open where the match is weak. A row's size may be missing; if present it is once, few, many or a size class.

TGTGCTAGCGGAGGGAGGCTGGATGGCTACACCTTC	CASGGRLDGYTF	.	TRBJ1-2	TRBV10-3	.
TGTGCCAGCAGTTACGGGGGGGCCGAAGAGACCCAGTACTTC	CASSYGGAEETQYF	TRBD2	TRBJ2-5	TRBV25-1	.
TGTGCCAGTATGACGGGTAATTCACCCCTCCACTTT	CASMTGNSPLHF	.	TRBJ1-6	TRBV6-1	few
TGTGCCAGCTCACCCCAGGACAGAAAAAATCAGCCCCAGCATTTT	CASSPQDRKNQPQHF	.	TRBJ1-5	TRBV18	.
TGTGCCAGCAGGCTCGGGACAGCCGCGGCGATATTCTATGGCTACACCTTC	CASRLGTAAAIFYGYTF	TRBD1	TRBJ1-2	TRBV28	.
TGCGCCAGCAGCCAAGAGCCGGGTCCCTCTGGAAACACCATATATTTT	CASSQEPGPSGNTIYF	.	TRBJ1-3	TRBV4-3	.
TGCAGTGCTAGAGATGCCAGGAAAGGGCTCTACGAGCAGTACTTT	CSARDARKGLYEQYF	.	TRBJ2-3	TRBV20-1	.
TGCGCCAGCAGCCAAGCTGCCATCGGACTAGCGGGGGGGCGCGAGCAGTACTTC	CASSQAAIGLAGGREQYF	TRBD2	TRBJ2-7	TRBV4-1	.
TGTGCCAGCAGTTTATCAGGGTATTTGGATACGCAGTATTTT	CASSLSGYLDTQYF	.	TRBJ2-3	TRBV27	few
TGCAGTGCTCGATGGGAGGGTCCAGATTCACCCCTCCACTTT	CSARWEGPDSPLHF	.	TRBJ1-6	TRBV20-1	.
TGTGCCAGCAGTGATCCACTCAATGCGGGAGCATCGCGTGGCTACACCTTC	CASSDPLNAGASRGYTF	.	TRBJ1-2	TRBV2	once